The rows below give T cell receptor beta chains drawn from one sample of a study of beta chain features in type 1 diabetes. The repertoire was sequenced with immunoSEQ multiplex PCR; TCRdb's copy has only in-frame clones and lacks some. Of 130,000 to 150,000 clones listed, about 10% were seen once; the top ten hold 1.3%. The sequenced material came from naive CD4+ T cells from blood. These receptors were collected from a young man in good health. The CDR3 runs from the conserved cysteine through the conserved F or W. A D gene is named only where the DNA matches it firmly. Clone size is given for some rows only: seen once, a few or many times, or a class if the clone is expanded.

TRBJ1-2	TRBV6-5	TRBD1	.	CASSLIGGAKYGYTF	TGTGCCAGCAGTTTGATAGGGGGCGCGAAATATGGCTACACCTTC
TRBJ1-4	TRBV7-9	.	.	CASSRLASEKLFF	TGTGCCAGCAGTCGCCTAGCTAGTGAAAAACTGTTTTTT
TRBJ2-5	TRBV5-1	.	.	CASEKQGGQETQYF	TGCGCCAGTGAGAAACAGGGCGGACAAGAGACCCAGTACTTC
TRBJ2-7	TRBV7-7	.	.	CASSLARGDEQYF	TGTGCCAGCAGCTTAGCCCGCGGGGACGAGCAGTACTTC
TRBJ1-2	TRBV7-9	.	many	CASSIPNGYTF	TGTGCCAGCAGCATTCCAAATGGCTACACCTTC
TRBJ2-1	TRBV7-3	TRBD2	few	CASSLGTSGYYNEQFF	TGTGCCAGCAGCTTAGGGACTAGCGGTTACTACAATGAGCAGTTCTTC
TRBJ2-7	TRBV19	TRBD1	.	CASSTDRGPSYEQYF	TGTGCCAGTAGTACAGACAGGGGTCCTTCCTACGAGCAGTACTTC
TRBJ1-6	TRBV5-1	.	few	CASSLERSGNSPLHF	TGCGCCAGCAGCTTGGAACGTTCGGGGAATTCACCCCTCCACTTT
TRBJ2-1	TRBV9	.	few	CASSVAASSYNEQFF	TGTGCCAGCAGCGTAGCAGCGAGCTCCTACAATGAGCAGTTCTTC
TRBJ1-5	TRBV10-3	.	.	CAISAATDYQPQHF	TGTGCCATCAGTGCCGCGACAGACTATCAGCCCCAGCATTTT
TRBJ1-3	TRBV2	.	.	CASSERGSGNTIYF	TGTGCCAGCAGTGAACGGGGCTCTGGAAACACCATATATTTT
TRBJ2-1	TRBV7-2	TRBD2	few	CASSLGGTSGNNEQFF	TGTGCCAGCAGCTTAGGGGGGACTAGCGGGAACAATGAGCAGTTCTTC
TRBJ1-2	TRBV5-1	TRBD1	few	CASRDLTGDGYTF	TGCGCCAGCCGAGATCTTACAGGGGATGGCTACACCTTC
TRBJ1-5	TRBV30	.	.	CAWNDRFNQPQHF	TGTGCCTGGAATGACAGGTTCAATCAGCCCCAGCATTTT
TRBJ1-1	TRBV6-6	TRBD1	.	CATRQGEAFF	TGTGCCACAAGACAGGGAGAAGCTTTCTTT
TRBJ2-6	TRBV7-6	.	few	CASSPMSSGANVLTF	TGTGCCAGCAGCCCCATGTCCTCTGGGGCCAACGTCCTGACTTTC
TRBJ1-2	TRBV5-6	TRBD1	few	CASSFGTGDYGYTF	TGTGCCAGCAGCTTTGGGACAGGGGACTATGGCTACACCTTC
TRBJ1-2	TRBV6-6	TRBD1	.	CASSYRGTGNYGYTF	TGTGCCAGCAGTTACCGCGGGACAGGGAACTATGGCTACACCTTC
TRBJ1-2	TRBV4-3	.	few	CASSRDIRDGYTF	TGCGCCAGCAGCCGAGACATCAGGGATGGCTACACCTTC
TRBJ2-5	TRBV28	.	.	CASRGGGAGSLETQYF	TGTGCCAGCAGAGGAGGGGGGGCCGGGTCCCTAGAGACCCAGTACTTC
TRBJ1-6	TRBV5-1	TRBD1	few	CASSPGQGSNSPLHF	TGCGCCAGCAGCCCCGGACAGGGGTCCAATTCACCCCTCCACTTT
TRBJ2-2	TRBV7-2	TRBD2	few	CASSLFSRGGAHGELFF	TGTGCCAGCAGCTTATTCAGTCGCGGGGGGGCCCACGGGGAGCTGTTTTTT
TRBJ2-1	TRBV7-2	TRBD1	.	CASSPGTGGSEQFF	TGTGCCAGCAGCCCCGGGACAGGGGGGAGTGAGCAGTTCTTC
TRBJ1-3	TRBV4-3	.	.	CASSQAGVENTIYF	TGCGCCAGCAGCCAAGCAGGGGTGGAAAACACCATATATTTT
TRBJ2-7	TRBV5-1	.	.	CASRPRGTRGNEQYF	TGCGCCAGCAGACCACGGGGGACCCGGGGCAACGAGCAGTACTTC
TRBJ1-2	TRBV29-1	.	many	CSARRDYGYTF	TGCAGCGCTAGACGGGACTATGGCTACACCTTC
TRBJ1-6	TRBV6-5	.	.	CASVSLEIRNSPLHF	TGTGCCAGCGTTTCCCTAGAAATTAGGAATTCACCCCTCCACTTT
TRBJ1-1	TRBV5-1	TRBD1	.	CASSLKYDRGLNTEAFF	TGCGCCAGCAGCCTAAAATACGACAGGGGTTTGAACACTGAAGCTTTCTTT
TRBJ2-7	TRBV2	.	.	CASSARQRLYEQYF	TGTGCCAGCAGTGCACGACAGCGTCTGTACGAGCAGTACTTC
TRBJ2-7	TRBV5-1	.	.	CASSLGRVYEQYF	TGCGCCAGCAGCTTGGGTCGGGTGTACGAGCAGTACTTC
TRBJ1-2	TRBV28	.	.	CASSTGNYGYTF	TGTGCCAGCAGCACAGGGAACTATGGCTACACCTTC
TRBJ1-2	TRBV7-2	TRBD1	few	CASSLGGTGVGYGYTF	TGTGCCAGCAGCTTAGGCGGGACAGGGGTTGGCTATGGCTACACCTTC
TRBJ2-7	TRBV5-6	.	few	CASSGGLGSYEQYF	TGTGCCAGCAGCGGGGGGTTGGGCTCCTACGAGCAGTACTTC
TRBJ2-5	TRBV2	TRBD2	few	CASNRLAGVQETQYF	TGTGCCAGCAATCGACTAGCGGGGGTCCAAGAGACCCAGTACTTC
TRBJ1-6	TRBV9	.	few	CASSPSTVGSPLHF	TGTGCCAGCAGCCCATCGACAGTTGGCTCACCCCTCCACTTT
TRBJ2-3	TRBV4-2	.	many	CASSQDRGSTDTQYF	TGTGCCAGCAGCCAAGATCGAGGAAGCACAGATACGCAGTATTTT
TRBJ1-2	TRBV6-1	TRBD1	.	CASSLPQGANYGYTF	TGTGCCAGCAGTCTCCCCCAGGGGGCTAACTATGGCTACACCTTC
TRBJ2-5	TRBV14	TRBD2	.	CASSPRTSGDGETQYF	TGTGCCAGCAGCCCCCGGACTAGCGGGGATGGGGAGACCCAGTACTTC
TRBJ2-3	TRBV5-6	TRBD2	few	CASSAGLAADSGTQYF	TGTGCCAGCAGCGCGGGACTAGCGGCAGACAGTGGTACGCAGTATTTT
TRBJ2-7	TRBV6-6	TRBD1	few	CASSSHRDRAYEQYF	TGTGCCAGCAGTTCCCACCGGGACAGGGCCTACGAGCAGTACTTC
TRBJ2-7	TRBV11-2	TRBD2	.	CASSPGLGRQSSYEQYF	TGTGCCAGCAGCCCCGGACTAGGAAGACAAAGTTCCTACGAGCAGTACTTC
TRBJ2-2	TRBV6-6	.	few	CASSRDFDTGELFF	TGTGCCAGCAGTCGGGACTTCGACACCGGGGAGCTGTTTTTT
TRBJ2-7	TRBV6-1	.	.	CASSSGTLSYEQYF	TGTGCCAGCAGCTCCGGGACTCTCTCCTACGAGCAGTACTTC
TRBJ2-3	TRBV5-1	TRBD2	.	CASSWEGLAARDSTDTQYF	TGCGCCAGCAGCTGGGAGGGACTAGCGGCGAGGGATTCCACAGATACGCAGTATTTT
TRBJ2-3	TRBV5-1	TRBD2	few	CASNPLAGGGNTQYF	TGCGCCAGCAACCCCTTAGCGGGGGGCGGGAATACGCAGTATTTT
TRBJ2-5	TRBV7-9	TRBD2	many	CASSLMRLAGLETQYF	TGTGCCAGCAGCTTGATGAGACTAGCGGGCTTAGAGACCCAGTACTTC
TRBJ2-7	TRBV11-1	TRBD1	few	CASRPTGVHEQYF	TGTGCCAGCAGACCGACAGGGGTCCACGAGCAGTACTTC
TRBJ2-5	TRBV6-5	.	few	CASRSGLRRETQYF	TGTGCCAGCAGATCTGGCTTAAGGCGGGAGACCCAGTACTTC
TRBJ2-5	TRBV2	TRBD1	few	CASSERGQGQETQYF	TGTGCCAGCAGTGAGCGGGGACAGGGACAAGAGACCCAGTACTTC